The 9 T cell receptor beta chains below were found in one sample sequenced in a study of OX40 agonist ivuxolimab in advanced cancers. Only in-frame clones appear in the TCRdb table, and some are missing; sequencing was by immunoSEQ multiplex PCR. The sample has more than 45,000 clones, 75% to 85% seen once. The specimen comprised CD4+ or CD8+ T cells sorted from blood, sampled in a trial of the OX40 agonist ivuxolimab. The receptor source for this set is an adult with an advanced solid tumor such as melanoma, head and neck, liver or kidney cancer.

The chain combines TRBV6-6 with TRBJ2-7, with 8 positions matching TRBD1. The V gene's germline CDR1 is MNHNY and CDR2 SVGAGI (reference sequence). The CDR3 is 14 residues long. With V trimmed by 9 bases and J by 1 base, 8 bases remained unmatched. Here the CDR3 reads CASHSQGASYEQYF. CDR3 DNA sequence: TGTGCCAGTCATTCCCAGGGGGCTTCCTACGAGCAGTACTTC.

The chain recombines TRBV5-1 with TRBJ2-5; TRBD2 matches 13 bases. Trimming at V came to 3 bases and at J to 0 bases, leaving 2 bases not matched to a gene. The CDR3 runs 16 residues. Looked up from germline, CDR1 is SGHRS and CDR2 is YFSETQ. In DNA form, the CDR3 reads TGCGCCAGCAGCTCAGGACTAGCGGGGGACCAAGAGACCCAGTACTTC. Translation gives CASSSGLAGDQETQYF. The variable domain in full, with the rest retrieved from reference TRBV5-1 and TRBJ2-5, is KAGVTQTPRYLIKTRGQQVTLSCSPISGHRSVSWYQQTPGQGLQFLFEYFSETQRNKGNFPGRFSGRQFSNSRSEMNVSTLELGDSALYLCASSSGLAGDQETQYFGPGTRLLVL.

This chain joins TRBV29-1 and TRBJ1-2; D ambiguous. The V gene lost 0 bases and the J gene lost 3 bases, with 5 bases spanning the gap. The CDR3 spans 12 residues. Germline CDR1 reads SQVTM; CDR2 reads ANQGSEA. The CDR3 sequence: CSVEDYDYGYTF. CDR3 DNA: TGCAGCGTTGAAGATTATGACTATGGCTACACCTTC. The whole variable domain, filled in from reference TRBV29-1 and TRBJ1-2, reads SAVISQKPSRDICQRGTSLTIQCQVDSQVTMMFWYRQQPGQSLTLIATANQGSEATYESGFVIDKFPISRPNLTFSTLTVSNMSPEDSSIYLCSVEDYDYGYTFGSGTRLTVV.

This sequence joins TRBV5-4 and TRBJ2-5; possible D gene TRBD1, 6 bases. Germline assignment: CDR1 SGHNT and CDR2 YYREEE (reference sequence). The CDR3 consists of 16 residues. V lost 0 bases to trimming and J lost 4 bases, with 16 bases between them. The CDR3 here is CASSLGGKQGGETQYF. CDR3 coding DNA: TGTGCCAGCAGCTTGGGGGGAAAACAGGGCGGAGAGACCCAGTACTTC.

This clone was detected only once. The rearrangement joins TRBV2 to TRBJ2-1; tentatively, D is TRBD2 (5 bases). The V gene's germline CDR1 is SNHLY and CDR2 FYNNEI. The CDR3 covers 13 residues. V lost 7 bases and J lost 6, with 13 bases in between. The CDR3 coding sequence is TGTGCCAGCATCAAGGGCCGGGGCAATGAGCAGTTCTTC. This translates into CASIKGRGNEQFF.

The chain recombines TRBV21-1 with TRBJ1-1. TRBV21-1 is a known pseudogene. This CDR3 has 13 amino acids. This CDR3 reads CASSKALWGTAFF. DNA for the CDR3: TGTGCCAGCAGCAAAGCGCTTTGGGGGACGGCTTTCTTT.

The chain links TRBV5-1 to TRBJ1-4, with no clear D. The CDR3 totals 15 residues. Between the trimmed V and J ends, which lost 0 bases and 4 bases, there was a span of 10 bases. The germline CDR1 and CDR2 sequences are SGHRS and YFSETQ. The CDR3, as DNA: TGCGCCAGCAGCTTGGCCCAAGGGTTTAATGAAAAACTGTTTTTT. It codes for CASSLAQGFNEKLFF.

The chain recombines TRBV9 with TRBJ1-1; D is possibly TRBD1 (6 bases). V dropped 2 bases and J dropped 3 bases, with 8 bases sitting between them. The CDR3 sequence is 13 residues long. Germline V gene sequence: CDR1 SGDLS, CDR2 YYNGEE. CDR3 DNA sequence: TGTGCCAGCAGCGTCCACAGGGACACTGAAGCTTTCTTT. This translates into CASSVHRDTEAFF.

The chain uses TRBV30 and TRBJ1-3; 9 bases map to TRBD1. CDR3 length: 15 amino acids. V lost 0 bases, J lost 9 bases, and 9 bases stayed unmatched. Germline V gives CDR1 GTSNPN, CDR2 SVGIG (reference sequence). The CDR3 is CAWSVSQGAAATIYF. The CDR3 nucleotides are TGTGCCTGGAGTGTCTCACAGGGGGCAGCTGCCACCATATATTTT.